This is a list of T cell receptor beta chains from one sample in a study of CD8 T cells in Susac syndrome. TCRdb fed the immunoSEQ multiplex PCR reads into MiXCR, producing one record per CDR3 protein. The repertoire has 130,000 or so distinct CDR3 sequences, nearly 96% of them found once; the top ten carry more than 0.12%. Sequencing used CD4+ T cells from PBMCs. The receptor set was obtained from a human donor with Susac syndrome. Both conserved end residues are part of each CDR3. A D gene is named only where the DNA matches it firmly. Where a row states a size, it is once, few, many or the class of an expanded clone; other rows omit it.

>TRBV10-3|-|-|TRBJ1-5
TGTGCCATCAGACAGGGTAGCAATCAGCCCCAGCATTTT
CAIRQGSNQPQHF
>TRBV6-5|-|-|TRBJ2-3
TGTGCCAGGCCAGAGGGAGTCGTGGACACAGATACGCAGTATTTT
CARPEGVVDTDTQYF
>TRBV4-1|-|-|TRBJ2-7
TGCGCCAGCAGCCAAGATGCGACGCTCTACGAGCAGTACTTC
CASSQDATLYEQYF
>TRBV29-1|-|-|TRBJ2-1
TGCAGCGTTGAAGTTGCAGCGGGCCACTACAATGAGCAGTTCTTC
CSVEVAAGHYNEQFF
>TRBV5-6|-|once|TRBJ2-4
TGTGCCAGCAGCTTCTGGGCTACAGGCGCCAAAAACATTCAGTACTTC
CASSFWATGAKNIQYF
>TRBV20-1|TRBD2|once|TRBJ2-1
TGCAGTGCTGCCCGGGCGGGAGGGCCCTACAATGAGCAGTTCTTC
CSAARAGGPYNEQFF
>TRBV9|TRBD2|-|TRBJ2-5
TGTGCCAGCACTAGGGAGGGTGGAGAGACCCAGTACTTC
CASTREGGETQYF
>TRBV3-1|-|once|TRBJ2-7
TGTGCCAGCAGCCCTAGACTCTCCTACGAGCAGTACTTC
CASSPRLSYEQYF
>TRBV20-1|-|-|TRBJ2-7
TGCAGTGTCCCGGGAGCAGCCAAGGTCGAGCAGTACTTC
CSVPGAAKVEQYF
>TRBV5-5|TRBD1|-|TRBJ2-3
TGTGCCAGCAGCTTCGGACAGGGAGTAGATACGCAGTATTTT
CASSFGQGVDTQYF
>TRBV2|-|-|TRBJ2-7
TGTGCCAGCAAGGTGGGGCCTAAGGACGAGCAGTACTTC
CASKVGPKDEQYF
>TRBV29-1|-|-|TRBJ2-1
TGCAGCGCTGGTCTGGGGGGTGAGCAGTTCTTC
CSAGLGGEQFF
>TRBV12-3/TRBV12-4|TRBD1|-|TRBJ1-1
TGTGCCAGCAGCTGGACAGGGGTAGCTGAAGCTTTCTTT
CASSWTGVAEAFF
>TRBV28|-|-|TRBJ1-1
TGTGCCAGCAGGGCAAAACGACTGGGGCGGGTGAACACTGAAGCTTTCTTT
CASRAKRLGRVNTEAFF
>TRBV15|-|-|TRBJ1-1
TGTGCCACCGGGAAGGGAGGGGTGAACACTGAAGCTTTCTTT
CATGKGGVNTEAFF
>TRBV7-2|TRBD2|-|TRBJ2-1
TGTGCCAGCAGGCCTACTAGCGACTCGAACAATGAGCAGTTCTTC
CASRPTSDSNNEQFF
>TRBV6-2/TRBV6-3|-|-|TRBJ2-5
TGTGCCAGCAGTATACGGAGGGGGCTGGGAGAGACCCAGTACTTC
CASSIRRGLGETQYF
>TRBV3-1|TRBD2|-|TRBJ2-1
TGTGCCAGCAGCCAACTAGCGGGAGTCAGGCACAATGAGCAGTTCTTC
CASSQLAGVRHNEQFF
>TRBV19|-|-|TRBJ2-6
TGTGCCAGTAAATATGACCAATCTGGGGCCAACGTCCTGACTTTC
CASKYDQSGANVLTF
>TRBV7-9|TRBD1|-|TRBJ2-4
TGTGCCAGCAGCACCAGGGGGTCAGCCAAAAACATTCAGTACTTC
CASSTRGSAKNIQYF
>TRBV7-9|-|-|TRBJ2-7
TGTGCCAGCAGCTTAAAATCCAGGGCCGAGCAGTACTTC
CASSLKSRAEQYF
>TRBV12-3/TRBV12-4|TRBD2|-|TRBJ2-7
TGTGCCAGCAGTTTAGTCGGCGGGACTAGCGCATACTACGAGCAGTACTTC
CASSLVGGTSAYYEQYF
>TRBV20-1|TRBD2|-|TRBJ2-1
TGCAGTGCTTCCCGGGTAGCGGGTGAGCAGTTCTTC
CSASRVAGEQFF
>TRBV7-8|-|once|TRBJ2-7
TGTGCCAGCAGCTTGTCCAGAAATAACTACGAGCAGTACTTC
CASSLSRNNYEQYF
>TRBV4-2|TRBD1|-|TRBJ1-2
TGTGCCAGCAGCCAAGTTGGGGACAGAGGCTACACCTTC
CASSQVGDRGYTF
>TRBV5-6|-|-|TRBJ2-2
TGTGCCAGCAGCTTGGGGTGGCGGGACACCGGGGAGCTGTTTTTT
CASSLGWRDTGELFF
>TRBV18|-|-|TRBJ1-2
TGTGCCAGCTCACCGCTGGGGCAGGGCTACACCTTC
CASSPLGQGYTF
>TRBV29-1|TRBD1|-|TRBJ2-7
TGCAGCGTTGGTGGTAGTGGACAGGGATCCTACGAGCAGTACTTC
CSVGGSGQGSYEQYF